Below, 3 T cell receptor beta chains from the same sample are listed, as sequenced in a study of blood T cell repertoires in COVID-19. Profiled with immunoSEQ multiplex PCR; TCRdb holds only in-frame clones, not every one. The table has almost 30,000 clones, about 65% seen once. Source material: peripheral blood. The origin of the receptors is a human donor in a cohort sampled during active COVID-19.

The CDR3 region is CAWTGGNEQFF. As DNA, the CDR3 is TGTGCCTGGACAGGGGGCAATGAGCAGTTCTTC. The rearrangement uses TRBV30 and TRBJ2-1, with TRBD1 matching 7 bases. This CDR3 region has 11 residues. Germline lookup yields CDR1 GTSNPN and CDR2 SVGIG (reference sequence). V was clipped by 4 bases and J by 6 bases; unmatched bases: 0. Filled out from reference TRBV30 and TRBJ2-1, the complete variable domain reads SQTIHQWPATLVQPVGSPLSLECTVEGTSNPNLYWYRQAAGRGLQLLFYSVGIGQISSEVPQNLSASRPQDRQFILSSKKLLLSDSGFYLCAWTGGNEQFFGPGTRLTVL.

The chain has TRBV7-2 and TRBJ2-3; D is uncertain. Trimming took off 5 bases at V and 0 bases at J, with 12 bases between the two ends. Looked up from germline, CDR1 is SGHTA and CDR2 is FQGNSA. This CDR3 is 15 amino acids long. CDR3 loop: CASSARLLSTDTQYF. CDR3 DNA: TGTGCCAGCAGCGCTCGACTCCTAAGCACAGATACGCAGTATTTT.

This chain connects TRBV19 to TRBJ2-1; D call uncertain. Trimming shortened V by 7 bases and J by 4 bases, and 5 bases separated the two germline ends. Germline CDR1 LNHDA, CDR2 SQIVND (reference sequence). The CDR3 contains 11 residues. As DNA, the CDR3 is TGTGCCAGTATCAATTACAATGAGCAGTTCTTC. The encoded protein is CASINYNEQFF.